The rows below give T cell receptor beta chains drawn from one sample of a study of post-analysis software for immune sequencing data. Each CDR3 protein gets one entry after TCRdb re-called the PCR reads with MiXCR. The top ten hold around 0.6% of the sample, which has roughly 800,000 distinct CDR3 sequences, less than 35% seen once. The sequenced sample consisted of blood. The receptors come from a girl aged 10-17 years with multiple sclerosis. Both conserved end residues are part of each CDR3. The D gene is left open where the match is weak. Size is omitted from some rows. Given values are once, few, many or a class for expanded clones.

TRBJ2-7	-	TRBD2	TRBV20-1	CSAPAGWGLVSYEQYF	TGCAGTGCCCCAGCCGGATGGGGACTAGTCTCCTACGAGCAGTACTTC
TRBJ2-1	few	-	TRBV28	CASSLPDRYNEQFF	TGTGCCAGCAGTTTACCCGACAGGTACAATGAGCAGTTCTTC
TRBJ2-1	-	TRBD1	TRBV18	CASSQTGTGRYDEQFF	TGTGCCAGCTCACAGACCGGGACAGGGAGATACGATGAGCAGTTCTTC
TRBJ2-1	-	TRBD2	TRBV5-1	CASSPQGPGLAFQRVHQDEQFF	TGCGCCAGCAGCCCGCAGGGCCCGGGACTAGCGTTTCAGAGGGTTCATCAAGATGAGCAGTTCTTC
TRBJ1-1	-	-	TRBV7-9	CASSLAQMNTEAFF	TGTGCCAGCAGCTTAGCACAGATGAACACTGAAGCTTTCTTT
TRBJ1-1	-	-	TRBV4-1	CASSQNWVPNTEAFF	TGCGCCAGCAGCCAAAACTGGGTCCCGAACACTGAAGCTTTCTTT
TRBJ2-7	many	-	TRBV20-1	CSAREGEIPYEQYF	TGCAGTGCTAGAGAGGGAGAGATACCCTACGAGCAGTACTTC
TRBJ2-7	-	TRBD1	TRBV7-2	CASSRPGQGNYEQYF	TGTGCCAGCAGCCGGCCGGGACAGGGGAACTACGAGCAGTACTTC
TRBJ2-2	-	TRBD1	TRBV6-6	CASTLDRAHTGELFF	TGTGCCAGCACCCTGGACAGGGCCCACACCGGGGAGCTGTTTTTT
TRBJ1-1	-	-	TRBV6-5	CASKLVGYTEAFF	TGTGCCAGCAAGTTGGTTGGGTACACTGAAGCTTTCTTT
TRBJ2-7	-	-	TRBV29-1	CSVGDRGRTSGSYEQYF	TGCAGCGTTGGCGACAGGGGAAGAACTAGCGGGTCCTACGAGCAGTACTTC
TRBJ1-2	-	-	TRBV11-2	CASSLPGASGYTF	TGTGCCAGCAGCTTACCTGGGGCGAGTGGCTACACCTTC
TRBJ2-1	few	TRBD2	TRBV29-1	CSVEIAGGPNNEQFF	TGCAGCGTTGAAATCGCGGGAGGGCCCAACAATGAGCAGTTCTTC
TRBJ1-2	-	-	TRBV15	CATSSGRAGLYGYTF	TGTGCCACCAGCAGCGGCAGGGCAGGGCTCTATGGCTACACCTTC
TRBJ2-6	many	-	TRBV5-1	CASSFPTGANVLTF	TGCGCCAGCAGCTTCCCAACCGGGGCCAACGTCCTGACTTTC
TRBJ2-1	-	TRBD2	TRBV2	CASSELGGGAYNEQFF	TGTGCCAGCAGTGAATTGGGCGGGGGGGCCTACAATGAGCAGTTCTTC
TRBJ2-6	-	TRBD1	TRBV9	CASIVARGRGANVLTF	TGTGCCAGCATCGTAGCGAGGGGGCGTGGGGCCAACGTCCTGACTTTC
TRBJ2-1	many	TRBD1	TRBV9	CASSVVGQGAINEQFF	TGTGCCAGCAGTGTGGTCGGGCAGGGGGCGATCAATGAGCAGTTCTTC
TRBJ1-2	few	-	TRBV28	CASGSGGLYGYTF	TGTGCCAGCGGCTCCGGGGGACTCTATGGCTACACCTTC
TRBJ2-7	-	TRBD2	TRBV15	CATSRDELAGDLYEQYF	TGTGCCACCAGCAGAGACGAACTAGCGGGAGACCTCTACGAGCAGTACTTC
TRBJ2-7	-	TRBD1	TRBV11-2	CASSLIGTGLYEQYF	TGTGCCAGCAGCTTAATCGGGACAGGTTTATACGAGCAGTACTTC
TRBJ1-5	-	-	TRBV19	CASSIQGHLNQPQHF	TGTGCCAGTAGTATTCAGGGACACCTCAATCAGCCCCAGCATTTT
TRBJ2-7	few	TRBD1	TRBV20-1	CSARRPGTDFQYF	TGCAGTGCTAGACGTCCCGGGACAGATTTCCAGTACTTC
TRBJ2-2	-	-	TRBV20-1	CSARVEGGTGELFF	TGCAGTGCTAGAGTGGAGGGGGGGACCGGGGAGCTGTTTTTT
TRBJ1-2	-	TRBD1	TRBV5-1	CASSPGSGTGGAGGYTF	TGCGCCAGCAGCCCCGGCTCTGGGACAGGGGGCGCGGGAGGCTACACCTTC
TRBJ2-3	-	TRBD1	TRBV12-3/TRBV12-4	CASTLSGQGADAQYF	TGTGCCAGCACCCTGTCGGGACAGGGCGCAGATGCGCAGTATTTT
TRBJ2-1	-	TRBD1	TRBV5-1	CASSPSWAAGQGGSEQFF	TGCGCCAGCAGCCCATCATGGGCAGCGGGACAGGGAGGGAGTGAGCAGTTCTTC
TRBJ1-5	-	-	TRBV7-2	CASSARGVQPQHF	TGTGCCAGCAGCGCCCGAGGGGTTCAGCCCCAGCATTTT
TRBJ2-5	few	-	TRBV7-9	CASSLPPQSQETQYF	TGTGCCAGCAGCCTACCCCCACAGAGCCAAGAGACCCAGTACTTC
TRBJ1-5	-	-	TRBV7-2	CASSLSVQPQHF	TGTGCCAGCAGCTTGAGTGTTCAGCCCCAGCATTTT
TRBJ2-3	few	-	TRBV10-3	CAIHASGTHTDTQYF	TGTGCCATCCATGCCAGCGGGACACACACAGATACGCAGTATTTT
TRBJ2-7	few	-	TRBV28	CASSLSQDNEQYF	TGTGCCAGCAGTTTGTCCCAGGATAACGAGCAGTACTTC
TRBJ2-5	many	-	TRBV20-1	CSAHIPGTRDETQYF	TGCAGTGCTCATATCCCCGGGACGCGGGACGAGACCCAGTACTTC
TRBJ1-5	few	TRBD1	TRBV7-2	CASSRRQGSNQPQHF	TGTGCCAGCAGCAGGAGACAGGGTAGCAATCAGCCCCAGCATTTT
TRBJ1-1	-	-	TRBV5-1	CASSRLIQGSTEAFF	TGCGCCAGCAGCCGATTAATACAGGGTAGCACTGAAGCTTTCTTT
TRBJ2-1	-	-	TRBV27	CASSFTTPTYNEQFF	TGTGCCAGCAGTTTCACGACACCCACCTACAATGAGCAGTTCTTC
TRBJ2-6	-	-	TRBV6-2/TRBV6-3	CASSYSTGAPGANVLTF	TGTGCCAGCAGTTACTCTACCGGGGCCCCTGGGGCCAACGTCCTGACTTTC
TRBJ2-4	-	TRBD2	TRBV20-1	CSARGDGLAGLLAKNIQYF	TGCAGTGCTAGAGGAGACGGACTAGCGGGCCTACTAGCCAAAAACATTCAGTACTTC
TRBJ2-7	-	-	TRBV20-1	CSARDRLAMNTYEQYF	TGCAGTGCTAGAGATAGGCTAGCGATGAATACCTACGAGCAGTACTTC
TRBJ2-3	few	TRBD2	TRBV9	CASSALGLAPATDTQYF	TGTGCCAGCAGCGCCCTGGGACTAGCGCCGGCCACAGATACGCAGTATTTT
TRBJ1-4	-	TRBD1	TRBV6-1	CASSEALQGGKLFF	TGTGCCAGCAGTGAAGCCCTCCAGGGGGGAAAACTGTTTTTT
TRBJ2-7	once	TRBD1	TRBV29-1	CSVEKDRVYHEQYF	TGCAGCGTTGAGAAGGACAGGGTTTACCACGAGCAGTACTTC
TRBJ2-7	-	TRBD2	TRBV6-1	CASSEFSGRRSYEQYF	TGCGCCAGCAGTGAGTTTAGCGGGCGCCGCTCCTACGAGCAGTACTTC
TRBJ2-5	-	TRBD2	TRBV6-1	CASSAVGLAGGETQYF	TGTGCCAGCAGTGCTGTTGGGCTAGCGGGAGGAGAGACCCAGTACTTC
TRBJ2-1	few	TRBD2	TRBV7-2	CASSLVFGAGVGNEQFF	TGTGCCAGCAGCTTAGTTTTCGGTGCGGGAGTGGGGAATGAGCAGTTCTTC